This passage covers 23 T cell receptor beta chains from one sample sequenced in a study of beta chain features in type 1 diabetes (dated by TCRdb to the late 2010s). Library preparation employed the immunoSEQ multiplex PCR assay. The entire isolated RNA was reverse transcribed using the High Capacity cDNA Reverse Transcription Kit, and thus expressed TCRB transcripts were sequenced. In its TCRdb copy, this immuneACCESS table keeps in-frame sequences only and misses some clones. Where compared with another copy, unresolved V genes explain less than half of these, and the others have no known cause. The sample profile shows just over 150,000 clones; approximately 10% of them were found once. The top ten clonotypes cover 2% to 2.5% of the sample. The sample was central memory CD4+ T cells from blood. Source of these receptors: a man between 18 and 35 years old in good health.

V is TRBV4-3 and J is TRBJ2-3; TRBD2 aligns across 7 bases. Germline CDR1 LGHNA, CDR2 YSLEER. The CDR3 has 19 amino acids. J gave up 3 bases and V 5 bases, and 20 bases lay outside the gene matches. The CDR3 loop reads CASSRKGQERPGGTDTQYF. For the CDR3, the DNA is TGCGCCAGCAGCAGGAAGGGCCAGGAGCGGCCCGGGGGGACAGATACGCAGTATTTT.

In its sample, this clone was seen a few times. This rearrangement joins TRBV7-2 to TRBJ2-1; TRBD1 is a possible D gene (6 bases). The CDR3 totals 18 residues. V was shortened by 1 base and J by 5 bases, with 21 bases between the two germline ends. CDR1 SGHTA and CDR2 FQGNSA come from the germline V gene. The CDR3 DNA sequence: TGTGCCAGCAGCTTAGATCCATTCGCCGGGACACCAGACAATGAGCAGTTCTTC. This gives the protein CASSLDPFAGTPDNEQFF.

This clone was recorded many times. The chain employs TRBV7-2 and TRBJ2-3; no definite D call. The CDR3 is 13 residues long. CDR1 and CDR2 (germline): SGHTA, FQGNSA. V lost 3 bases to trimming and J lost 3 bases, with 7 bases between them. The CDR3 region has the DNA TGTGCCAGCAGCTTCTCAGCAACAGATACGCAGTATTTT. Amino acids: CASSFSATDTQYF.

This sequence joins TRBV5-1 and TRBJ2-1; 10 bases agree with TRBD2. Germline V gene data show CDR1 as SGHRS and CDR2 as YFSETQ. Trimming took 4 bases from V and 3 from J; bases not matched to a gene: 7. The CDR3 has 16 residues. The CDR3 reads CASSLGGLADYNEQFF. For the CDR3, the DNA is TGCGCCAGCAGCCTGGGAGGACTAGCGGACTACAATGAGCAGTTCTTC.

The chain uses TRBV10-3 and TRBJ2-1; the D gene is possibly TRBD1 (7 bases). V was cut by 7 bases and J by 8 bases, with 15 bases left in between. Germline V CDR1 and CDR2: ENHRY, SYGVKD. The CDR3 contains 13 residues. CDR3 protein: CAITPDRRDEQFF. For the CDR3, the DNA is TGTGCCATCACCCCGGACAGGAGGGATGAGCAGTTCTTC.

This chain links TRBV18 with TRBJ1-1; D unclear. Germline CDR1 KGHSH, CDR2 LQKENI. Between the trimmed V and J ends, which lost 6 bases and 1 base, there was a span of 9 bases. The CDR3 sequence is 13 residues long. The CDR3 DNA follows: TGTGCCAGCTCCCCGACATCGAACACTGAAGCTTTCTTT. It yields the protein CASSPTSNTEAFF.

This clone was seen more than once but under ten times. The rearrangement uses TRBV28 and TRBJ1-1; the match to TRBD1 covers 7 bases. Trimming at V came to 6 bases and at J to 5 bases, leaving 18 bases not matched to a gene. Germline CDR1 and CDR2: MDHEN and SYDVKM. The CDR3 is 17 residues long. The DNA of the CDR3 is TGTGCCAGCAGAAGCTTCCTGACAGGGCCTAAACTGACTGAAGCTTTCTTT. Amino acids: CASRSFLTGPKLTEAFF.

The chain employs TRBV7-9 and TRBJ1-1; D uncertain. The CDR3 is 14 residues long. The V end was cut by 6 bases, the J end by 6 bases, with 17 bases between. Per the germline V gene, CDR1 is SEHNR and CDR2 is FQNEAQ (reference sequence). The CDR3 region has the DNA TGTGCCAGCAGACCCCCCGGCCGTCGGGCTGAAGCTTTCTTT. Amino acid sequence: CASRPPGRRAEAFF.

The sample holds a few counts of this clone. The CDR3 nucleotides read TGTGCCAGCAGCACCGGGACAGGGGGTCCCTACGAGCAGTACTTC. Encoded protein: CASSTGTGGPYEQYF. The chain couples TRBV7-2 to TRBJ2-7; 11 bases map to TRBD1. There are 15 residues in the CDR3. Trimming removed 5 bases from V and 2 bases from J; junction bases left unmatched: 5. Germline assignment: CDR1 SGHTA and CDR2 FQGNSA.

The rearrangement joins TRBV27 to TRBJ2-1, with TRBD2 matching 9 bases. This CDR3 comprises 17 residues. From germline, CDR1 is MNHEY and CDR2 SMNVEV (reference sequence). V trimming: 3 bases; J trimming: 10 bases; junction bases outside the gene matches: 16. The CDR3 nucleotides read TGTGCCAGCAGTTTCGATTCTAGCGGGGCTTGGAGCGGGGAGCAGTTCTTC. It codes for CASSFDSSGAWSGEQFF.

On this clone: Other DNA sequences from this sample encode an identical CDR3 as well. This chain links TRBV7-2 with TRBJ2-5, with D uncertain. Germline V gene sequence: CDR1 SGHTA, CDR2 FQGNSA. V lost 0 bases to trimming and J lost 4 bases, with 6 bases between them. The CDR3 spans 13 residues. The DNA of the CDR3 is TGTGCCAGCAGCTTAGCGGGCGGAGAGACCCAGTACTTC. Protein product: CASSLAGGETQYF.

The rearrangement joins TRBV4-2 to TRBJ2-6; perhaps TRBD1 as D (5 bases). Germline V gene data show CDR1 as LGHNA and CDR2 as YNFKEQ. The CDR3 loop spans 18 amino acids. Trimming left V 1 base short and J 0 bases short, with 13 bases between. In DNA, the CDR3 is TGTGCCAGCAGCCAAGTATGGGGCGAAAGCTCTGGGGCCAACGTCCTGACTTTC. The encoded protein is CASSQVWGESSGANVLTF.

This clone was counted a few times. The chain couples TRBV29-1 to TRBJ2-5; 8 bases fit TRBD2. Germline V gene data show CDR1 as SQVTM and CDR2 as ANQGSEA. The CDR3 is 12 residues long. Trimming at V came to 4 bases and at J to 4 bases, leaving 2 bases not matched to a gene. CDR3 amino acids: CSVAGGVETQYF. For the CDR3, the DNA is TGCAGCGTTGCGGGGGGGGTAGAGACCCAGTACTTC.

The sample holds many counts of this clone. This chain joins TRBV7-2 and TRBJ1-3; D gene unclear. Trimming removed 2 bases from V and 3 bases from J, with 8 bases in between. Per the germline V gene, CDR1 is SGHTA and CDR2 is FQGNSA. This CDR3 is built from 14 residues. CDR3 amino acids: CASSLSRRGNTIYF. CDR3 DNA sequence: TGTGCCAGCAGCTTATCTCGGCGTGGAAACACCATATATTTT.

The chain couples TRBV28 to TRBJ2-5; D not resolved. Per the germline V gene, CDR1 is MDHEN and CDR2 is SYDVKM. The CDR3 runs 14 residues. V lost 3 bases and J lost 1, with 9 bases in between. CDR3 amino acids: CASSLGRPQETQYF. CDR3 sequence (DNA): TGTGCCAGCAGTTTGGGCAGACCCCAAGAGACCCAGTACTTC.

This clone was observed a handful of times. V is TRBV27 and J is TRBJ1-1, with TRBD1 as a possible D gene (5 bases). The CDR3 is 13 amino acids. Looked up from germline, CDR1 is MNHEY and CDR2 is SMNVEV (reference sequence). V was pared by 8 bases and J by 8 bases, with 18 bases between. CDR3 coding DNA: TGTGCCAGCCTCCGATTCGGGGGAGGGGAAGCTTTCTTT. Translated: CASLRFGGGEAFF.

This clone was picked up many times. The sample has other DNA sequences that encode this CDR3 too. This chain joins TRBV7-2 and TRBJ2-3; D is undetermined. The CDR3 is made up of 12 amino acids. The ends were cut back, 2 bases at V and 4 bases at J, with 4 bases in the middle. The germline gives CDR1 SGHTA, CDR2 FQGNSA. The CDR3, as DNA: TGTGCCAGCAGCTTAAGCTCAGATACGCAGTATTTT. Translation gives CASSLSSDTQYF.

This clone was found a few times. The V and J genes are TRBV30 and TRBJ1-5; the match to TRBD1 covers 7 bases. Trimming removed 3 bases from V and 5 bases from J; junction bases left unmatched: 7. Germline CDR1 and CDR2: GTSNPN and SVGIG (reference sequence). The CDR3 totals 14 residues. The chain's CDR3 is CAWRRQGTYQPQHF. CDR3 nucleotides: TGTGCCTGGAGGAGACAGGGCACATATCAGCCCCAGCATTTT.

This clone has at least ten counts. This chain connects TRBV15 to TRBJ2-3; possible D gene TRBD2, 5 bases. CDR3 length equals 12 residues. In germline, CDR1 is LNHNV, CDR2 YYDKDF (reference sequence). V shed 5 bases and J shed 9 bases, with 12 bases lying between them. The DNA for the CDR3 is TGTGCCACCAGCCCTACCGAGGGAACGCAGTATTTT. It translates to CATSPTEGTQYF.

This clone was recorded a few times. The chain recombines TRBV9 with TRBJ1-2; no clear D gene. With 0 bases removed from V and 0 bases from J, the gap between germline ends came to 9 bases. CDR1 and CDR2 (germline): SGDLS, YYNGEE. The CDR3 is made up of 15 amino acids. CDR3 coding DNA: TGTGCCAGCAGCGTAGCTAGCATAGCTAACTATGGCTACACCTTC. It is translated as CASSVASIANYGYTF.

This chain connects TRBV15 to TRBJ1-4; D is ambiguous. CDR3 size: 15 residues. Germline V gene sequence: CDR1 LNHNV, CDR2 YYDKDF (reference sequence). V was trimmed by 2 bases and J by 0 bases, leaving 7 bases between them. In DNA form, the CDR3 reads TGTGCCACCAGCAGAACGGTTTCAACTAATGAAAAACTGTTTTTT. It is translated as CATSRTVSTNEKLFF.

This clone has just a few counts. The chain combines TRBV10-3 with TRBJ1-6; TRBD1 matches 7 bases. The CDR3 length is 14 residues. V lost 7 bases and J lost 6; bases outside the gene matches: 6. Germline lookup yields CDR1 ENHRY and CDR2 SYGVKD. The CDR3 region is CAIKGGDSNSPLHF. In DNA form, the CDR3 reads TGTGCCATCAAGGGGGGGGACAGTAATTCACCCCTCCACTTT.

The gene calls are TRBV5-1 and TRBJ2-7, with a tentative D call TRBD1 (5 bases). Germline CDR1 SGHRS, CDR2 YFSETQ. The CDR3 extends over 18 amino acids. V lost 0 bases, J lost 3 bases, and 22 bases lay in between. The DNA for the CDR3 is TGCGCCAGCAGCTTGGCCAGCGCAGGGCGAGGCGGAAGCTACGAGCAGTACTTC. Translated: CASSLASAGRGGSYEQYF.